The 4 T cell receptor beta chains presented below share a single source sample, sequenced in a study of cytomegalovirus exposure and HLA in healthy donors. A multiplex PCR was run with 60 Vbeta primers and 13 Jbeta primers. Assay: immunoSEQ multiplex PCR; the TCRdb copy retains only in-frame clones and omits some. The repertoire holds roughly 93,000 clones, with more than 65% as singletons. Sequencing used PBMCs. These receptors were taken from a human donor in good health.

This chain joins TRBV10-1 and TRBJ2-7, with 8 bases matching TRBD2. The junction had 8 bases not matched to a gene; V was cut back by 0 bases and J by 4 bases. The CDR3 loop spans 16 amino acids. Germline CDR1 and CDR2: WNHNN and SYGVQD (reference sequence). CDR3 DNA sequence: TGCGCCAGCAGTGAGTCGAATCGGGGGGGGCTTTACGAGCAGTACTTC. This sequence encodes CASSESNRGGLYEQYF.

The chain couples TRBV29-1 to TRBJ2-7; TRBD1 matches 11 bases. CDR1 and CDR2 from the germline V gene are SQVTM and ANQGSEA. V lost 6 bases, J lost 6 bases, and 7 bases stayed unmatched. This CDR3 has 13 amino acids. CDR3 nucleotides: TGCAGCGTAGGACAGGGGGCGCAAGGCGAGCAGTACTTC. Translation: CSVGQGAQGEQYF.

The chain employs TRBV14 and TRBJ2-7, with D tentatively TRBD2 (6 bases). V was pared by 4 bases and J by 5 bases, with 15 bases between. CDR3 length: 14 amino acids. In germline, CDR1 is SGHDN, CDR2 FVKESK. The CDR3 nucleotides read TGTGCCAGCAGCCCTAGACTAGTTGCCCACGAGCAGTACTTC. Amino acid sequence: CASSPRLVAHEQYF. Full variable domain (missing parts from reference TRBV14 and TRBJ2-7): EAGVTQFPSHSVIEKGQTVTLRCDPISGHDNLYWYRRVMGKEIKFLLHFVKESKQDESGMPNNRFLAERTGGTYSTLKVQPAELEDSGVYFCASSPRLVAHEQYFGPGTRLTVT.

The rearrangement links TRBV15 to TRBJ1-1; 8 bases match TRBD1. After removal of 0 bases from V and 3 bases from J, the junction contained 24 bases not matched to a gene. The CDR3 covers 22 residues. Germline CDR1 reads LNHNV; CDR2 reads YYDKDF (reference sequence). CDR3 bases: TGTGCCACCAGCAGAGATCTTTCCGGGCCACCGGGACAGGAGGGTTTTCACACTGAAGCTTTCTTT. This sequence encodes CATSRDLSGPPGQEGFHTEAFF.